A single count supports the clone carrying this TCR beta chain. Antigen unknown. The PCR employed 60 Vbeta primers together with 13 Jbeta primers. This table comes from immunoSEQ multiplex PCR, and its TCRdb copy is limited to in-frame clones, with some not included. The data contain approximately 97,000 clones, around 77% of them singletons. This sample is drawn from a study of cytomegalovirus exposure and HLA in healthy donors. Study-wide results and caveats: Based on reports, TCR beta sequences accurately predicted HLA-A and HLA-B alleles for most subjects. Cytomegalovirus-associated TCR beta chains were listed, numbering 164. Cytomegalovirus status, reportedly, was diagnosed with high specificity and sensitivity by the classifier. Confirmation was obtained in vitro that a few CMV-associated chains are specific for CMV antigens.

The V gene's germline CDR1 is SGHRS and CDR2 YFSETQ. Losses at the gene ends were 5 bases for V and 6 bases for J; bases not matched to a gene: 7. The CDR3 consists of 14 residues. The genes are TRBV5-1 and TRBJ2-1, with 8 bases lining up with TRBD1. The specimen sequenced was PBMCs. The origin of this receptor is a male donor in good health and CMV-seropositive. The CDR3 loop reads CASSSWTGSNEQFF. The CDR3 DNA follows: TGCGCCAGCAGTTCCTGGACAGGGAGCAATGAGCAGTTCTTC.